This TCR beta chain was found in a study of blood T cells in healthy people across ages. Notes on the study in general: TCR beta diversity per million T cells fell roughly linearly with age.

A second about 7 to 12 cycle PCR used barcoded and J-beta primers. Per sample, CDR3-containing paired-end reads numbered at least 3 million. A single record per CDR3 protein comes from TCRdb applying MiXCR to the 5' RACE reads. The table records roughly 500,000 distinct CDR3 sequences, under 30% of them present only once. The CDR3 spans 16 residues. The germline gives CDR1 SGHTA, CDR2 FQGNSA. V lost 5 bases to trimming and J lost 0 bases, with 11 bases between them. This clonotype was seen a few times. What it binds is unknown. These data also featured in a second study, about T cells of mothers and their children.

Sequenced: blood. This receptor was identified in a boy under 18 in good health. The V call is TRBV7-2, the J call TRBJ2-6; D is undetermined. This CDR3 reads CASSHARLSGANVLTF. The CDR3 DNA sequence: TGTGCCAGCAGCCACGCAAGGCTCTCTGGGGCCAACGTCCTGACTTTC.